One sample yielded the 32 T cell receptor beta chains listed below, sequenced in a study of a mutant IDH1 vaccine in newly diagnosed glioma. Their antigens are not known. As for time point: week 5, during vaccination. One vaccine dose held 300 ug of mutant IDH1 20-mer peptide and came with topical imiquimod. Repertoires were generated with immunoSEQ multiplex PCR, while TCRdb's copy carries only in-frame clones and drops some. The table shows 49,000 or so clones, with around 80% occurring only once. The sequencing used PBMCs, collected from a glioma patient whose treatment included an IDH1 peptide vaccine. The receptors come from a woman in her thirties or forties with glioma.

This clone was detected a few times. The chain couples TRBV5-1 to TRBJ1-1; D is unclear. V shed 6 bases and J shed 3 bases, with 15 bases lying between them. CDR3 length equals 14 residues. Germline values: CDR1 SGHRS, CDR2 YFSETQ. CDR3 protein: CASTLGGVDTEAFF. CDR3 nucleotides: TGCGCCAGCACTTTAGGCGGGGTTGACACTGAAGCTTTCTTT.

Here the CDR3 reads CASSPPGTVNSYEQYF. In nucleotides, the CDR3 is TGTGCCAGCAGCCCCCCCGGGACAGTGAACTCCTACGAGCAGTACTTC. The V and J genes are TRBV9 and TRBJ2-7; 7 nucleotides match TRBD1. The CDR3 loop spans 16 amino acids. The germline CDR1 and CDR2 sequences are SGDLS and YYNGEE. Trimming cost V 4 bases and J 0 bases; bases outside gene matches: 10.

V usage is TRBV7-2 and J usage is TRBJ2-7, with 8 bases fitting TRBD2. V was pared by 3 bases and J by 2 bases, with 12 bases of the junction left unmatched. The CDR3 runs to 17 residues. Germline CDR1 reads SGHTA; CDR2 reads FQGNSA. CDR3 coding DNA: TGTGCCAGCAGCTTCTCGGGACTAGTCTTTCGGGCCTACGAGCAGTACTTC. Translating gives CASSFSGLVFRAYEQYF. The whole variable domain, filled in from reference TRBV7-2 and TRBJ2-7, reads GAGVSQSPSNKVTEKGKDVELRCDPISGHTALYWYRQSLGQGLEFLIYFQGNSAPDKSGLPSDRFSAERTGGSVSTLTIQRTQQEDSAVYLCASSFSGLVFRAYEQYFGPGTRLTVT.

In its sample, this clone was seen once. The chain joins TRBV28 to TRBJ1-2; 9 bases are shared with TRBD1. The CDR3 spans 14 residues. Germline V gene sequence: CDR1 MDHEN, CDR2 SYDVKM. V trimming: 6 bases; J trimming: 8 bases; junction bases outside the gene matches: 10. For the CDR3, the DNA is TGTGCCAGCAGACGTACCGGGACAGGGAGCGGCTACACCTTC. Protein: CASRRTGTGSGYTF.

The V gene is TRBV15, the J gene TRBJ1-1, with D unresolved. This CDR3 is built from 15 residues. V was clipped by 0 bases and J by 2 bases, with 10 bases between them. The germline V gene encodes CDR1 LNHNV and CDR2 YYDKDF (reference sequence). CDR3: CATSRDSGGNTEAFF. The CDR3 coding sequence is TGTGCCACCAGCAGAGATAGTGGAGGTAACACTGAAGCTTTCTTT.

J is TRBJ1-4 and V is TRBV7-6, with no clear D. The CDR3 is 14 residues long. CDR1 and CDR2 from the germline V gene are SGHVS and FNYEAQ. V was pared by 6 bases and J by 7 bases, with 15 bases between. The CDR3 here is CASSLTGGPEKLFF. CDR3 nucleotides: TGTGCCAGCAGTCTTACTGGAGGTCCTGAAAAACTGTTTTTT.

This clone was counted a single time. The genes are TRBV6-6 and TRBJ2-1, with TRBD2 identical over 12 bases. This CDR3 contains 15 residues. J gave up 4 bases and V 5 bases, and 3 bases lay outside the gene matches. CDR1 and CDR2 from the germline V gene are MNHNY and SVGAGI (reference sequence). The CDR3 bases are TGTGCCAGCAGTAGGACTAGCGGGACATACAATGAGCAGTTCTTC. Translation gives CASSRTSGTYNEQFF.

The chain employs TRBV7-9 and TRBJ1-1; D may be TRBD1 (6 bases). This CDR3 region has 13 residues. Germline V lookup: CDR1 SEHNR, CDR2 FQNEAQ (reference sequence). Trimming stripped 4 bases from V and 3 bases from J, with 9 bases between. The CDR3 DNA follows: TGTGCCAGCAGCTCGGGGGGCCACACTGAAGCTTTCTTT. Translated: CASSSGGHTEAFF. Using reference TRBV7-9 and TRBJ1-1 for the parts outside the CDR3, the full variable domain is DTGVSQNPRHKITKRGQNVTFRCDPISEHNRLYWYRQTLGQGPEFLTYFQNEAQLEKSRLLSDRFSAERPKGSFSTLEIQRTEQGDSAMYLCASSSGGHTEAFFGQGTRLTVV.

The rearrangement uses TRBV7-2 and TRBJ1-1, with 7 bases aligning to TRBD1. Germline V gene data show CDR1 as SGHTA and CDR2 as FQGNSA. This CDR3 region has 16 residues. V lost 1 base, J lost 4 bases, and 9 bases stayed unmatched. The CDR3, as DNA: TGTGCCAGCAGCTTAGTGGCAGGGGGGTCGGGCACTGAAGCTTTCTTT. This translates into CASSLVAGGSGTEAFF.

This sequence joins TRBV27 and TRBJ1-4, with no clear D. V lost 3 bases and J lost 0, with 14 bases in between. CDR3 length equals 17 residues. From germline, CDR1 is MNHEY and CDR2 SMNVEV (reference sequence). The CDR3 spells CASSFLGRGTTNEKLFF. CDR3 nucleotides: TGTGCCAGCAGTTTTCTAGGGCGGGGTACAACTAATGAAAAACTGTTTTTT.

V gene TRBV4-1 combines with J gene TRBJ1-1; maybe TRBD1 (5 bases). CDR1 is MGHRA, CDR2 YSYEKL, per germline. This CDR3 contains 16 residues. The V end lost 3 bases, the J end lost 5 bases, and 19 bases lay between the germline ends. The CDR3 loop is CASSHRERQYRTEAFF. In DNA form, the CDR3 reads TGCGCCAGCAGCCACAGAGAAAGGCAGTACAGGACTGAAGCTTTCTTT.

This clone was seen a handful of times. The chain uses TRBV30 and TRBJ1-1, with D uncertain. Germline V gene sequence: CDR1 GTSNPN, CDR2 SVGIG (reference sequence). The CDR3 has 11 residues. Trimming took 1 base from V and 4 from J, leaving 4 bases between them. The CDR3 sequence is CAWSGITEAFF. CDR3 nucleotides: TGTGCCTGGAGTGGGATCACTGAAGCTTTCTTT. The full variable domain, with the rest looked up from reference TRBV30 and TRBJ1-1, is SQTIHQWPATLVQPVGSPLSLECTVEGTSNPNLYWYRQAAGRGLQLLFYSVGIGQISSEVPQNLSASRPQDRQFILSSKKLLLSDSGFYLCAWSGITEAFFGQGTRLTVV.

The chain couples TRBV6-6 to TRBJ2-3; D could derive from TRBD1 or TRBD2 (5 bases each). From germline, CDR1 is MNHNY and CDR2 SVGAGI (reference sequence). The CDR3 is made up of 14 amino acids. Trimming took 3 bases from V and 2 from J, leaving 9 bases between them. CDR3 DNA sequence: TGTGCCAGCAGTTATATGGGGGACACAGATACGCAGTATTTT. Its protein product is CASSYMGDTDTQYF.

This chain joins TRBV11-2 and TRBJ2-3; 10 nucleotides match TRBD2. CDR3 size: 18 residues. With V trimmed by 4 bases and J by 2 bases, 12 bases remained unmatched. Germline V gene lookup returns CDR1 SGHAT and CDR2 FQNNGV. The CDR3 DNA sequence: TGTGCCAGCAGCTCCCAAGAGCGGGGGGGCCTTATCACAGATACGCAGTATTTT. Its translation is CASSSQERGGLITDTQYF.

This chain links TRBV6-1 with TRBJ1-5; the D is unclear. Germline loops: CDR1 MNHNS, CDR2 SASEGT. This CDR3 spans 13 amino acids. V gave up 3 bases and J gave up 2 bases, with 5 bases separating them. The CDR3 spells CASSDRGNQPQHF. The CDR3 DNA follows: TGTGCCAGCAGTGATCGGGGCAATCAGCCCCAGCATTTT.

This clone has a handful of counts. This chain links TRBV6-5 with TRBJ1-1, with 7 bases fitting TRBD1. CDR1 and CDR2 (germline): MNHEY, SVGAGI. J was trimmed by 4 bases and V by 8 bases; bases with no gene match: 10. CDR3 size: 14 residues. The CDR3 region has the DNA TGTGCCAGCCGCAGGGGGGTTGTGGGCACTGAAGCTTTCTTT. This sequence encodes CASRRGVVGTEAFF.

This clone was counted between two and nine times. This chain joins TRBV2 and TRBJ2-2, with a tentative D call TRBD1 (6 bases). V shed 7 bases and J shed 7 bases, with 7 bases lying between them. The CDR3 length is 11 residues. Germline V gene sequence: CDR1 SNHLY, CDR2 FYNNEI. The CDR3 here is CASKGDGELFF. The CDR3 nucleotides read TGTGCCAGCAAGGGGGACGGGGAGCTGTTTTTT.

This clone was found once. The chain carries TRBV5-1 and TRBJ2-3; D remains unclear. Trimming pared 0 bases from V and 6 bases from J, leaving 5 bases between. CDR1 SGHRS and CDR2 YFSETQ come from the germline V gene. The CDR3 is made up of 12 amino acids. The CDR3 loop is CASSLEGDTQYF. The CDR3 nucleotides are TGCGCCAGCAGCTTGGAAGGGGATACGCAGTATTTT.

V is TRBV25-1 and J is TRBJ1-4, with a possible D match to TRBD1 (6 bases). CDR1 MGHDK and CDR2 SYGVNS come from the germline V gene. Trimming left V 3 bases short and J 7 bases short, with 12 bases between. This CDR3 has 14 amino acids. The DNA for the CDR3 is TGTGCCAGCAGTGACCACAGGGATACTGAAAAACTGTTTTTT. It is translated as CASSDHRDTEKLFF.

The chain is built from TRBV30 and TRBJ2-5; D possibly corresponds to TRBD1 (5 bases). The ends were cut back, 1 base at V and 1 base at J, with 7 bases in the middle. From germline, CDR1 is GTSNPN and CDR2 SVGIG (reference sequence). The CDR3 loop spans 13 amino acids. DNA for the CDR3: TGTGCCTGGAGTGGACAGCTCCAAGAGACCCAGTACTTC. This sequence encodes CAWSGQLQETQYF.

This clone was seen a few times. This chain uses TRBV27 with TRBJ1-5; 10 positions agree with TRBD1. With V trimmed by 0 bases and J by 9 bases, 2 bases remained unmatched. The CDR3 totals 14 residues. Germline V lookup: CDR1 MNHEY, CDR2 SMNVEV (reference sequence). CDR3 in amino acids: CASSLSGDRGPQHF. The CDR3 DNA reads as TGTGCCAGCAGTTTATCGGGGGACAGGGGGCCCCAGCATTTT.

The rearrangement links TRBV25-1 to TRBJ2-5; 8 bases map to TRBD1. Looked up from germline, CDR1 is MGHDK and CDR2 is SYGVNS. This CDR3 is 16 amino acids long. V lost 6 bases to trimming and J lost 4 bases; unmatched junction nucleotides: 13. The CDR3 DNA sequence: TGTGCCAGCAGCGCCGGGACAGGAGTCCTTGGAGAGACCCAGTACTTC. It translates to CASSAGTGVLGETQYF.

The chain recombines TRBV20-1 with TRBJ2-5; D unclear. The CDR3 runs 11 residues. The V and J ends lost 7 bases and 4 bases respectively, with 10 bases between them. Germline lookup yields CDR1 DFQATT and CDR2 SNEGSKA (reference sequence). In DNA, the CDR3 is TGCAGTGTGATATGGGGAGAGACCCAGTACTTC. Amino acid sequence: CSVIWGETQYF.

This clone was seen a handful of times. Here the CDR3 reads CASSLGTGRRYNEKLFF. Here the CDR3 DNA reads TGTGCCAGTAGTCTTGGGACAGGAAGGCGGTATAATGAAAAACTGTTTTTT. The rearrangement links TRBV19 to TRBJ1-4; 8 bases fit TRBD1. Trimming removed 5 bases from V and 4 bases from J; junction bases left unmatched: 12. In germline, CDR1 is LNHDA, CDR2 SQIVND (reference sequence). This CDR3 has 17 amino acids.

This clone was counted only a few times. The rearrangement links TRBV7-9 to TRBJ2-7; D remains unclear. The germline gives CDR1 SEHNR, CDR2 FQNEAQ (reference sequence). With 0 bases removed from V and 3 bases from J, the gap between germline ends came to 6 bases. The CDR3 has 13 residues. DNA of the CDR3: TGTGCCAGCAGCTTAGCGGACCGCTACGAGCAGTACTTC. This encodes CASSLADRYEQYF.

The chain combines TRBV11-1 with TRBJ2-1, with 7 bases lining up with TRBD2. The J segment lost 10 bases and the V segment lost 5 bases, leaving 8 bases of the junction unmatched. The length of the CDR3 is 13 residues. The germline CDR1 and CDR2 sequences are SGHAT and FQDESV (reference sequence). CDR3 residues: CASSRAGDGEQFF. The CDR3 DNA is TGTGCCAGCAGCCGTGCGGGGGACGGCGAGCAGTTCTTC.

The genes are TRBV10-3 and TRBJ1-4; no definite D call. There are 15 residues in the CDR3. The V and J ends lost 4 bases and 8 bases respectively, with 17 bases between them. The germline CDR1 and CDR2 sequences are ENHRY and SYGVKD. In DNA, the CDR3 is TGTGCCATCAGTGCTCTAAGGAGAAGGAGGGAAAAACTGTTTTTT. This codes for CAISALRRRREKLFF.

This clone was seen a few times. The rearrangement links TRBV7-8 to TRBJ1-2; D is uncertain. This CDR3 has 11 residues. Germline lookup yields CDR1 SGHVS and CDR2 FQNEAQ. V lost 8 bases to trimming and J lost 6 bases, with 10 bases between them. CDR3: CASSRVHGYTF. CDR3 coding DNA: TGTGCCAGCTCGAGGGTGCATGGCTACACCTTC.

The chain combines TRBV6-5 with TRBJ1-4, with D possibly matching TRBD1 (6 bases). The CDR3 covers 15 residues. Germline assignment: CDR1 MNHEY and CDR2 SVGAGI. V was trimmed by 3 bases and J by 12 bases, leaving 20 bases between them. Here the CDR3 reads CASSYSDSPIGELFF. CDR3 nucleotides: TGTGCCAGCAGTTATTCGGACAGCCCGATTGGGGAACTGTTTTTT.

This clone turned up a few times. This chain joins TRBV30 and TRBJ2-6, with D possibly matching TRBD1 (5 bases). Germline CDR1 is GTSNPN and CDR2 is SVGIG (reference sequence). The CDR3 extends over 13 amino acids. The V end was cut by 8 bases, the J end by 0 bases, with 8 bases between. CDR3 DNA: TGTGCCCTGGACACCTCTGGGGCCAACGTCCTGACTTTC. The encoded protein is CALDTSGANVLTF.

The rearrangement links TRBV2 to TRBJ2-3; 9 nucleotides align to TRBD2. V lost 6 bases to trimming and J lost 2 bases; unmatched junction nucleotides: 6. Germline assignment: CDR1 SNHLY and CDR2 FYNNEI. This CDR3 comprises 15 residues. The CDR3 reads CASRASGVVTDTQYF. The CDR3 nucleotides are TGTGCCAGCAGGGCTAGCGGGGTCGTCACAGATACGCAGTATTTT.

V is TRBV5-1 and J is TRBJ2-7; D is ambiguous. Germline V gene sequence: CDR1 SGHRS, CDR2 YFSETQ. V dropped 6 bases and J dropped 0 bases, with 19 bases sitting between them. The length of the CDR3 is 16 residues. As DNA, the CDR3 is TGCGCCAGCACCCCCGGCGGATACCTCAGCTCCTACGAGCAGTACTTC. Translated, it gives CASTPGGYLSSYEQYF. Combining the CDR3 with reference TRBV5-1 and TRBJ2-7 gives the whole variable domain KAGVTQTPRYLIKTRGQQVTLSCSPISGHRSVSWYQQTPGQGLQFLFEYFSETQRNKGNFPGRFSGRQFSNSRSEMNVSTLELGDSALYLCASTPGGYLSSYEQYFGPGTRLTVT.